The entry below describes one T cell receptor (beta chain). Antigen specificity is unknown. PCR was performed using 60 Vbeta and 13 Jbeta primers. Only in-frame clones appear in the TCRdb table, and some are missing; sequencing was by immunoSEQ multiplex PCR. This sample's clone table lists roughly 80,000 clones. Donors were nominally healthy when sampled, though unrecorded immune exposures were likely. The length of the CDR3 is 14 residues. The germline V and J ends were trimmed by 0 bases and 2 bases, with 8 bases remaining between them. The germline V gene encodes CDR1 SGHRS and CDR2 YFSETQ. This record comes from a study of cytomegalovirus exposure and HLA in healthy donors. Notes on the study in general: Earlier results showed most TCR beta V segments being productive about 87% or about 30% of the time.

This chain uses TRBV5-1 with TRBJ1-1; D remains unclear. Sequences were obtained from PBMCs. The TCR originated in a girl aged 10 to 17 in good health and CMV-seropositive. CDR3 bases: TGCGCCAGCAGCTTGGCCGGTTCCAACACTGAAGCTTTCTTT. This codes for CASSLAGSNTEAFF.